The rows below give T cell receptor beta chains drawn from one sample of a study of blood T cell repertoires in COVID-19. Measured with immunoSEQ multiplex PCR; TCRdb has only the in-frame clones, and not every one. The sample holds more than 200,000 clones, around nine tenths seen once. The sample was PBMCs or T cells enriched from blood (not recorded which). Receptors originate from a young woman who had recovered from COVID-19. Each CDR3 is given with its conserved first and last residue. The D gene is left open where the match is weak. Rows may omit the clone size; those that give it use once, few, many or a size class.

J gene: TRBJ2-1; V gene: TRBV10-3; clone size: -; D gene: -; CDR3 protein: CAIRGGGNEQFF; CDR3 DNA: TGTGCCATCAGGGGCGGAGGGAATGAGCAGTTCTTC
J gene: TRBJ1-1; V gene: TRBV5-1; clone size: -; D gene: -; CDR3 protein: CASSLSTAFNTEAFF; CDR3 DNA: TGCGCCAGCAGCTTGTCAACAGCCTTCAACACTGAAGCTTTCTTT
J gene: TRBJ2-1; V gene: TRBV6-6; clone size: -; D gene: TRBD2; CDR3 protein: CASSYELAGYNEQFF; CDR3 DNA: TGTGCCAGCAGTTACGAACTAGCGGGCTACAATGAGCAGTTCTTC
J gene: TRBJ1-4; V gene: TRBV25-1; clone size: -; D gene: TRBD1; CDR3 protein: CASSPRGGNNEKLFF; CDR3 DNA: TGTGCCAGCAGCCCGCGAGGGGGCAATAATGAAAAACTGTTTTTT
J gene: TRBJ1-5; V gene: TRBV18; clone size: few; D gene: TRBD1; CDR3 protein: CASSGAGGQPQHF; CDR3 DNA: TGTGCCAGCTCCGGCGCAGGGGGTCAGCCCCAGCATTTT
J gene: TRBJ2-7; V gene: TRBV28; clone size: -; D gene: -; CDR3 protein: CASNRGYYEQYF; CDR3 DNA: TGTGCCAGCAACCGCGGATACTACGAGCAGTACTTC
J gene: TRBJ2-7; V gene: TRBV7-9; clone size: -; D gene: -; CDR3 protein: CASSYTGKTREQYF; CDR3 DNA: TGTGCCAGCAGCTACACCGGGAAGACTCGGGAGCAGTACTTC
J gene: TRBJ1-1; V gene: TRBV27; clone size: -; D gene: -; CDR3 protein: CASSSPRGQNTEAFF; CDR3 DNA: TGTGCCAGCAGTTCCCCCAGGGGTCAGAACACTGAAGCTTTCTTT
J gene: TRBJ1-5; V gene: TRBV15; clone size: -; D gene: -; CDR3 protein: CATRLGNQPQHF; CDR3 DNA: TGTGCCACCAGGCTAGGAAATCAGCCCCAGCATTTT
J gene: TRBJ2-1; V gene: TRBV24-1; clone size: -; D gene: TRBD2; CDR3 protein: CATSKPAGGDNEQFF; CDR3 DNA: TGTGCCACCAGTAAACCAGCGGGAGGAGACAATGAGCAGTTCTTC
J gene: TRBJ1-1; V gene: TRBV7-2; clone size: -; D gene: TRBD1; CDR3 protein: CASSSQGGTEAFF; CDR3 DNA: TGTGCCAGCAGCTCGCAGGGGGGCACTGAAGCTTTCTTT
J gene: TRBJ2-1; V gene: TRBV7-9; clone size: -; D gene: -; CDR3 protein: CASSSIPYRVYEQFF; CDR3 DNA: TGTGCCAGCAGCTCCATACCCTATCGGGTCTATGAGCAGTTCTTC
J gene: TRBJ1-6; V gene: TRBV6-5; clone size: -; D gene: -; CDR3 protein: CASSRGYSPLHF; CDR3 DNA: TGTGCCAGCAGCCGGGGTTATTCACCCCTCCACTTT
J gene: TRBJ1-4; V gene: TRBV7-2; clone size: -; D gene: -; CDR3 protein: CASSLGFQGTNEKLFF; CDR3 DNA: TGTGCCAGCAGCTTAGGCTTTCAGGGTACGAATGAAAAACTGTTTTTT
J gene: TRBJ2-3; V gene: TRBV27; clone size: -; D gene: TRBD2; CDR3 protein: CASSIGAPGLAAFTDTQYF; CDR3 DNA: TGTGCCAGCAGCATTGGGGCCCCGGGACTAGCGGCGTTCACAGATACGCAGTATTTT
J gene: TRBJ1-1; V gene: TRBV21-1; clone size: -; D gene: -; CDR3 protein: CASSNSGRGEDTEAFF; CDR3 DNA: TGTGCCAGCAGCAACTCAGGAAGGGGTGAGGACACTGAAGCTTTCTTT
J gene: TRBJ2-3; V gene: TRBV7-7; clone size: -; D gene: -; CDR3 protein: CASSFVSTDTQYF; CDR3 DNA: TGTGCTAGCAGCTTCGTCAGCACAGATACGCAGTATTTT
J gene: TRBJ2-3; V gene: TRBV7-2; clone size: -; D gene: TRBD2; CDR3 protein: CASSLALAFLTQYF; CDR3 DNA: TGTGCCAGCAGCTTAGCACTAGCGTTTCTTACGCAGTATTTT
J gene: TRBJ2-1; V gene: TRBV28; clone size: -; D gene: TRBD2; CDR3 protein: CASSWGLAGKGGEQFF; CDR3 DNA: TGTGCCAGCAGTTGGGGACTAGCGGGAAAGGGGGGTGAGCAGTTCTTC
J gene: TRBJ2-1; V gene: TRBV5-6; clone size: -; D gene: TRBD2; CDR3 protein: CASSLVGTRPFF; CDR3 DNA: TGTGCCAGCAGCTTGGTTGGGACTAGGCCGTTCTTC
J gene: TRBJ1-1; V gene: TRBV7-9; clone size: -; D gene: -; CDR3 protein: CASSASGGIGTEAFF; CDR3 DNA: TGTGCCAGCAGCGCTAGTGGGGGGATTGGCACTGAAGCTTTCTTT
J gene: TRBJ1-6; V gene: TRBV7-9; clone size: -; D gene: -; CDR3 protein: CASSLGNRSPLHF; CDR3 DNA: TGTGCCAGCAGCTTGGGCAACCGTTCACCCCTCCACTTT